Listed below are T cell receptor beta chains from one sample, sequenced in a study of regulatory and conventional T cells in RAG deficiency. The assay was immunoSEQ multiplex PCR, and TCRdb's table has in-frame clones only and misses some. This sample carries 30,000 to 40,000 clones, around 89% of them seen once, and the ten largest clones take roughly 15%. These data also featured in a second study, about regulatory T cells.

The specimen sequenced was CD8+ T cells sorted from blood. These TCRs come from a human donor in good health. Both conserved end residues are part of each CDR3. D genes are given only for firm matches. The listing skips clone size in some rows; elsewhere it reads once, few, many or a size class.

j_call v_call clone_size d_call cdr3_aa cdr3_nt
TRBJ2-7 TRBV2 once - CASRRIWSSYEQYF TGTGCCAGCAGAAGGATATGGAGCTCCTACGAGCAGTACTTC
TRBJ1-2 TRBV6-1 - - CASRAGTGYGYTF TGTGCCAGCAGAGCCGGGACGGGCTATGGCTACACCTTC
TRBJ2-7 TRBV7-9 - TRBD2 CASSFGTSGKPYEQYF TGTGCCAGCAGCTTCGGAACTAGCGGGAAACCCTACGAGCAGTACTTC
TRBJ2-3 TRBV13 - - CASTTGTDTQYF TGTGCCAGCACCACAGGGACGGATACGCAGTATTTT
TRBJ1-1 TRBV18 - - CASSGVNTEAFF TGTGCCAGCTCCGGGGTTAACACTGAAGCTTTCTTT
TRBJ1-1 TRBV25-1 - - CASRAGPLNTEAFF TGTGCCAGCAGAGCAGGGCCCCTGAACACTGAAGCTTTCTTT
TRBJ2-7 TRBV28 - TRBD2 CASSFFGGWASYEQYF TGTGCCAGCAGTTTCTTCGGGGGGTGGGCCTCCTACGAGCAGTACTTC
TRBJ1-2 TRBV30 - - CASPIGEVWGYTF TGTGCCTCCCCCATAGGGGAGGTTTGGGGCTACACCTTC
TRBJ2-5 TRBV5-6 - - CASSSRTDKIGTRETQYF TGTGCCAGCAGCTCCCGGACCGACAAGATAGGTACGCGAGAGACCCAGTACTTC
TRBJ2-7 TRBV30 - TRBD2 CAWGRGGTAYEQYF TGTGCCTGGGGGAGGGGAGGGACGGCCTACGAGCAGTACTTC
TRBJ2-2 TRBV9 - TRBD2 CASSEGLAGVTGELFF TGTGCCAGCAGCGAGGGACTAGCGGGGGTGACCGGGGAGCTGTTTTTT
TRBJ1-4 TRBV10-2 - - CASRGDGNEKLFF TGCGCCAGCAGGGGGGACGGGAATGAAAAACTGTTTTTT
TRBJ2-7 TRBV6-1 - - CASSEPGTTGLYEQYF TGTGCCAGCAGTGAACCAGGGACCACGGGGCTCTACGAGCAGTACTTC
TRBJ2-7 TRBV6-6 - - CASTNRDENYEQYF TGTGCCAGCACCAATCGGGACGAAAACTACGAGCAGTACTTC
TRBJ2-7 TRBV28 - - CASSFLDRSSYEQYF TGTGCCAGCAGTTTTCTCGACAGGAGCTCCTACGAGCAGTACTTC
TRBJ1-4 TRBV6-5 - - CASSHGGGAEKLFF TGTGCCAGCAGTCACGGCGGGGGCGCCGAAAAACTGTTTTTT
TRBJ1-5 TRBV5-1 - - CASSLGEVGNQPQHF TGCGCCAGCAGCCTTGGTGAGGTGGGCAATCAGCCCCAGCATTTT
TRBJ2-2 TRBV5-6 - - CASSLVGAQGELFF TGTGCCAGCAGCTTGGTGGGGGCCCAGGGGGAGCTGTTTTTT
TRBJ2-1 TRBV27 - TRBD2 CASSLRYSGGANEQFF TGTGCCAGCAGTTTAAGGTATAGCGGGGGGGCCAATGAGCAGTTCTTC
TRBJ2-4 TRBV29-1 - TRBD1 CSVEAITGAAKNIQYF TGCAGCGTTGAAGCGATTACAGGGGCAGCCAAAAACATTCAGTACTTC
TRBJ1-1 TRBV15 - - CATRVSQGSNTEAFF TGTGCCACCAGAGTTTCACAGGGTTCAAACACTGAAGCTTTCTTT
TRBJ2-5 TRBV6-7 - - CASRPRRVGETQYF TGTGCCAGCAGGCCCCGAAGGGTCGGAGAGACCCAGTACTTC
TRBJ2-7 TRBV7-8 - TRBD1 CASSLALGQGSEQYF TGTGCCAGCAGCTTAGCGCTCGGACAGGGGAGCGAGCAGTACTTC
TRBJ2-5 TRBV4-1 - - CASSQGELQETQYF TGCGCCAGCAGCCAGGGGGAACTCCAAGAGACCCAGTACTTC
TRBJ2-1 TRBV10-1 - - CASSQGTGDNEQFF TGCGCCAGCAGCCAAGGGACGGGAGACAATGAGCAGTTCTTC
TRBJ2-1 TRBV9 - TRBD2 CASSVAAGGSYNEQFF TGTGCCAGCAGCGTAGCCGCGGGGGGGTCCTACAATGAGCAGTTCTTC
TRBJ1-5 TRBV7-2 once - CASSPAGTGDYSNQPQHF TGTGCCAGCAGCCCCGCCGGGACGGGGGATTATAGCAATCAGCCCCAGCATTTT
TRBJ2-7 TRBV10-3 - - CAISGTYEQYF TGTGCCATCAGTGGTACCTACGAGCAGTACTTC
TRBJ1-4 TRBV7-8 - - CASSLARLLAGREKLFF TGTGCCAGCAGCTTAGCCCGTCTCCTGGCAGGACGTGAAAAACTGTTTTTT
TRBJ2-1 TRBV30 - - CAWSVTGTNEQFF TGTGCCTGGAGCGTCACCGGCACCAATGAGCAGTTCTTC
TRBJ1-1 TRBV5-6 - - CASSPRGVGKTEAFF TGTGCCAGCAGCCCCCGGGGAGTGGGTAAAACTGAAGCTTTCTTT
TRBJ2-7 TRBV11-1 - TRBD1 CASSAGTGTDYEQYF TGTGCCAGCAGCGCCGGGACGGGGACAGACTACGAGCAGTACTTC
TRBJ1-2 TRBV2 - - CASSEQRQADYGYTF TGTGCCAGCAGTGAACAGCGGCAGGCCGACTATGGCTACACCTTC
TRBJ1-5 TRBV7-2 - - CASSLDRSHNQPQHF TGTGCCAGCAGCTTAGACAGGTCCCACAATCAGCCCCAGCATTTT
TRBJ2-7 TRBV6-1 - - CASRSQVGAYEQYF TGTGCCAGCCGGTCCCAGGTCGGTGCCTACGAGCAGTACTTC
TRBJ1-1 TRBV25-1 - TRBD1 CASSDGGTGYLTEAFF TGTGCCAGCAGTGATGGTGGGACAGGGTATCTCACTGAAGCTTTCTTT
TRBJ1-1 TRBV7-3 - - CARGVSRGTEAFF TGTGCGAGGGGGGTATCGCGCGGCACTGAAGCTTTCTTT
TRBJ2-5 TRBV5-8 - TRBD2 CASSLTRTSGPRETQYF TGTGCCAGCAGCTTGACTAGGACTAGCGGCCCTCGGGAGACCCAGTACTTC
TRBJ2-2 TRBV29-1 - - CSVLIGELFF TGCAGCGTTTTAATCGGGGAGCTGTTTTTT
TRBJ2-1 TRBV4-2 - - CASSQDHSDLSYNEQFF TGTGCCAGCAGCCAAGACCATAGCGACCTCTCCTACAATGAGCAGTTCTTC
TRBJ1-2 TRBV9 - - CASSVGQGSYGYTF TGTGCCAGCAGCGTAGGTCAGGGGAGCTATGGCTACACCTTC
TRBJ2-7 TRBV19 once TRBD2 CASSLGTSGTYEQYF TGTGCCAGTAGTCTCGGGACTAGTGGGACCTACGAGCAGTACTTC
TRBJ1-1 TRBV5-6 - - CASSLGTNRMNTEAFF TGTGCCAGCAGCTTGGGCACGAATAGGATGAACACTGAAGCTTTCTTT
TRBJ1-4 TRBV28 few - CASNGQLRKLFF TGTGCCAGCAACGGACAGCTCAGAAAACTGTTTTTT
TRBJ2-2 TRBV10-2 - TRBD1 CAILDRDTGELFF TGCGCCATCCTGGACAGGGACACCGGGGAGCTGTTTTTT
TRBJ1-5 TRBV30 - - CAWSDGGQGSPPQHF TGTGCCTGGAGTGACGGGGGGCAGGGTTCTCCGCCCCAGCATTTT
TRBJ1-1 TRBV5-1 - - CASSVSMNTEAFF TGCGCCAGCAGCGTCAGCATGAACACTGAAGCTTTCTTT
TRBJ1-2 TRBV5-5 once - CASSLAPQGIGYGYTF TGTGCCAGCAGCTTGGCCCCACAGGGAATAGGATATGGCTACACCTTC
TRBJ1-2 TRBV11-1 - - CASSSGTGKGYGYTF TGTGCCAGCAGCTCCGGAACAGGGAAGGGCTATGGCTACACCTTC
TRBJ2-7 TRBV4-1 - - CASSQVAEAYEQYF TGCGCCAGCAGCCAAGTGGCAGAAGCCTACGAGCAGTACTTC
TRBJ2-7 TRBV5-1 - - CASSFGQSYEQYF TGCGCCAGCAGCTTCGGACAGTCCTACGAGCAGTACTTC
TRBJ2-7 TRBV29-1 - TRBD1 CSVGTGGSSYEQYF TGCAGCGTTGGAACAGGGGGTTCCTCCTACGAGCAGTACTTC
TRBJ2-1 TRBV6-1 - TRBD2 CAGGGGGSYNEQFF TGTGCCGGGGGTGGGGGGGGCTCCTACAATGAGCAGTTCTTC